This section outlines one T cell receptor beta chain sequence together with its context. Despite likely unrecorded immune exposures, the donors were nominally healthy at the time of sampling. These data belong to a study of cytomegalovirus exposure and HLA in healthy donors. The PCR made use of 60 Vbeta and 13 Jbeta primers. Profiling relied on immunoSEQ multiplex PCR, and the TCRdb table lists in-frame clones only, not all of them. The sample records roughly 160,000 clones, 78% being singletons. The sequence was obtained from a woman aged 45-60 years in good health and CMV-seropositive. Specimen: PBMCs.

CDR3 sequence (DNA): TGTGCCAGCAGCGTAATCCAAGAGACCCAGTACTTC. It codes for CASSVIQETQYF. The chain carries TRBV11-1 and TRBJ2-5; D not certain. The germline CDR1 and CDR2 sequences are SGHAT and FQDESV (reference sequence). The ends were cut back, 5 bases at V and 1 base at J, with 5 bases in the middle. The CDR3 covers 12 residues.